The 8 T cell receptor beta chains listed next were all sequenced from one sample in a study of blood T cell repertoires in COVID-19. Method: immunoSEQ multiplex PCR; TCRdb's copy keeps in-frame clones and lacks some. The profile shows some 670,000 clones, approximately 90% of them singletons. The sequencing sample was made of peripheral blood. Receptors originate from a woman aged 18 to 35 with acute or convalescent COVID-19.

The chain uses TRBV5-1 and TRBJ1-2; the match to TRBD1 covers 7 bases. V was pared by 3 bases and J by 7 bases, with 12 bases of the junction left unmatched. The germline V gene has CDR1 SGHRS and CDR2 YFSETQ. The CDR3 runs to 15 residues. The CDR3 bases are TGCGCCAGCAGCTCCCCGGTGGAGGGGGCGCGTGGCTACACCTTC. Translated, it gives CASSSPVEGARGYTF. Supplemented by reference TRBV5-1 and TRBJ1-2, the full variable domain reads KAGVTQTPRYLIKTRGQQVTLSCSPISGHRSVSWYQQTPGQGLQFLFEYFSETQRNKGNFPGRFSGRQFSNSRSEMNVSTLELGDSALYLCASSSPVEGARGYTFGSGTRLTVV.

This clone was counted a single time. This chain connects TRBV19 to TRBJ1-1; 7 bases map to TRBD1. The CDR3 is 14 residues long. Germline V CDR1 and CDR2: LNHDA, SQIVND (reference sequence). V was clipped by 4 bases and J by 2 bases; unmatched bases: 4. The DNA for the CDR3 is TGTGCCAGTAGTAGACAGGGTTATAACACTGAAGCTTTCTTT. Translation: CASSRQGYNTEAFF.

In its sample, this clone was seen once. In nucleotides, the CDR3 is TGCAGCGCTCGAGGGGGGGCAACTAAAGAGACCCAGTACTTC. The encoded protein is CSARGGATKETQYF. The V call is TRBV29-1, the J call TRBJ2-5; weak D call: TRBD2 (7 bases). CDR3 size: 14 residues. The germline V gene has CDR1 SQVTM and CDR2 ANQGSEA. The germline V and J ends were trimmed by 7 bases and 3 bases, with 18 bases remaining between them.

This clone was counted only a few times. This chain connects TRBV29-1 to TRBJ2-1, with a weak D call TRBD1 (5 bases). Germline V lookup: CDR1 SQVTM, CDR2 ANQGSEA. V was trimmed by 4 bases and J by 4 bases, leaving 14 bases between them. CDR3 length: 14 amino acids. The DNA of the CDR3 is TGCAGCGTTGTCGCCCAGGGTGATTACAATGAGCAGTTCTTC. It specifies CSVVAQGDYNEQFF.

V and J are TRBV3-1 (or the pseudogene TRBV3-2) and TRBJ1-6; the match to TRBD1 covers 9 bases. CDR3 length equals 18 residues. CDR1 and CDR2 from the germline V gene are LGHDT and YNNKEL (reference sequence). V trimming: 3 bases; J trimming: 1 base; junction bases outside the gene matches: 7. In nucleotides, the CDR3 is TGTGCCAGCAGCCAGGGACAGGGACCCGGGTCCTATAATTCACCCCTCCACTTT. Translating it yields CASSQGQGPGSYNSPLHF.

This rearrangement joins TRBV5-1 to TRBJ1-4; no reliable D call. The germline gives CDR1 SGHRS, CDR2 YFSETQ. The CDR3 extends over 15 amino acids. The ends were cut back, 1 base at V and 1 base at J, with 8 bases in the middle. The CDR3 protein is CASSLYEGTNEKLFF. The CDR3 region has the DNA TGCGCCAGCAGCTTGTACGAGGGAACTAATGAAAAACTGTTTTTT. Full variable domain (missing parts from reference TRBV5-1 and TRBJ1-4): KAGVTQTPRYLIKTRGQQVTLSCSPISGHRSVSWYQQTPGQGLQFLFEYFSETQRNKGNFPGRFSGRQFSNSRSEMNVSTLELGDSALYLCASSLYEGTNEKLFFGSGTQLSVL.

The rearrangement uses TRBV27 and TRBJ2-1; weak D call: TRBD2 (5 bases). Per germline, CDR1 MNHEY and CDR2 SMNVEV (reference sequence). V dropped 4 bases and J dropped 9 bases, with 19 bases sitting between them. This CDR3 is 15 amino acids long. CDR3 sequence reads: CASSWGVPLEGEQFF. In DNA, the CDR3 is TGTGCCAGCAGTTGGGGTGTCCCGCTAGAGGGTGAGCAGTTCTTC.

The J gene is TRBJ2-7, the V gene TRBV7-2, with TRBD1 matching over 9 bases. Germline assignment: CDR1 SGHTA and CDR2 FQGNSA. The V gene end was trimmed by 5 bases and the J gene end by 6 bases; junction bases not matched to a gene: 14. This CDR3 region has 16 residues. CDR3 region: CASSRGTGTGLGEQYF. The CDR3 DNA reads TGTGCCAGCAGCCGGGGTACCGGGACAGGGCTAGGCGAGCAGTACTTC.